This is a list of T cell receptor beta chains from one sample in a study of blood T cells in healthy people across ages. In TCRdb, the 5' RACE reads were re-called with MiXCR into one record per CDR3 protein. The sample consists of 600,000 to 1,000,000 distinct CDR3 sequences, roughly 25% of them appearing once. The data were also submitted as part of a second study, on T cells of mothers and their children.

The sequenced sample consisted of blood. The source is a boy aged 5-17 years in good health. CDR3s include the opening cysteine and the closing phenylalanine or tryptophan. Fields, in order: V gene, D gene, clone size, J gene, CDR3 DNA, CDR3 protein. D genes are given only for firm matches. A row's size may be missing; if present it is once, few, many or a size class.

>TRBV20-1|.|few|TRBJ2-5
TGCAGTGCTAGAGATAACCAGGGTGTGAAGACCCAGTACTTC
CSARDNQGVKTQYF
>TRBV28|.|.|TRBJ1-2
TGTGCCAGCAGTTTCCCGCTTATTGCTGGCTACACCTTC
CASSFPLIAGYTF
>TRBV25-1|TRBD1|many|TRBJ1-5
TGTGCCAGCTCGACAGGGGGACAGCCCCAGCATTTT
CASSTGGQPQHF
>TRBV28|TRBD1|.|TRBJ1-4
TGTGCCAGCAGTTCCTTGACAGGGAAGGATGAAAAACTGTTTTTT
CASSSLTGKDEKLFF
>TRBV15|.|.|TRBJ2-5
TGTGCCACTCAACGCGACCCCGGGGAGACCCAGTACTTC
CATQRDPGETQYF
>TRBV10-3|.|.|TRBJ1-4
TGTGCCATCGGTTCCGGGGAAAAACTGTTTTTT
CAIGSGEKLFF
>TRBV7-9|.|few|TRBJ2-2
TGTGCCAGCAGCTCCACCAGACTAGTCGGAGGGGAGCTGTTTTTT
CASSSTRLVGGELFF
>TRBV12-3/TRBV12-4|.|few|TRBJ1-5
TGTGCCAGCAGTTTGGATTCACAGGGAAGTCAGCCCCAGCATTTT
CASSLDSQGSQPQHF
>TRBV20-1|TRBD2|.|TRBJ2-4
TGCAGTGCTCTCCAATCTGGACTAGCGGGAGGGCTGGGCAAAAACATTCAGTACTTC
CSALQSGLAGGLGKNIQYF
>TRBV27|.|.|TRBJ2-3
TGTGCCAGCAGTCTCCTAATTTTGGATACGCAGTATTTT
CASSLLILDTQYF
>TRBV27|TRBD1|.|TRBJ1-6
TGTGCCAGCAGTTTATCTGCGGGACAGGGTTATTCACCCCTCCACTTT
CASSLSAGQGYSPLHF
>TRBV7-2|TRBD2|few|TRBJ2-2
TGTGCCAGCAGCTTATATTCTAGCGGGAGAACCGGGGAGCTGTTTTTT
CASSLYSSGRTGELFF
>TRBV29-1|.|few|TRBJ1-1
TGCAGCACGAAACCGGGACACACTGAAGCTTTCTTT
CSTKPGHTEAFF
>TRBV9|TRBD1|.|TRBJ1-3
TGTGCCAGCGGACAGGGGAACTCTGGAAACACCATATATTTT
CASGQGNSGNTIYF
>TRBV7-9|.|.|TRBJ1-3
TGTGCCAGCAGCCTGACGACGGAGGCAGGGCCTTGGAACACCATATATTTT
CASSLTTEAGPWNTIYF
>TRBV28|TRBD2|few|TRBJ2-7
TGTGCCAGCACTCCAGAAGGACTAGCGAATTACGAGCAGTACTTC
CASTPEGLANYEQYF
>TRBV20-1|.|.|TRBJ2-7
TGCAGTGCTAGGGACCCGGGAAGAGTAGACGAGCAGTACTTC
CSARDPGRVDEQYF
>TRBV7-2|TRBD2|few|TRBJ2-3
TGTGCCAGCAGCTCCGTAGCGGGGAGGGGCACAGATACGCAGTATTTT
CASSSVAGRGTDTQYF
>TRBV18|.|.|TRBJ2-3
TGTGCCAGCTCACCGGGGCAGGGCCGAAGCACAGATACGCAGTATTTT
CASSPGQGRSTDTQYF
>TRBV28|.|few|TRBJ1-2
TGTGCCAGCAGTTTGAAAGACTCCGCCTATGGCTACACCTTC
CASSLKDSAYGYTF
>TRBV7-2|.|.|TRBJ2-7
TGTGCCAGCAACCCGTGGGGGGACAGTACCTACGAGCAGTACTTC
CASNPWGDSTYEQYF
>TRBV27|.|.|TRBJ2-1
TGTGCCAGCAGTTACGGCGGACAGCCTAATACCGATGAGCAGTTCTTC
CASSYGGQPNTDEQFF
>TRBV7-2|.|.|TRBJ2-7
TGTGCCAGCAGCCCGGTCCAGGGTGGTAGGTACGAGCAGTACTTC
CASSPVQGGRYEQYF
>TRBV18|TRBD1|.|TRBJ2-3
TGTGCCAGCTATACATCAAAGGACAGGGGACCAGATACGCAGTATTTT
CASYTSKDRGPDTQYF
>TRBV20-1|.|few|TRBJ2-4
TGCAGTGCCCTGCGGGACATTCAGTACTTC
CSALRDIQYF
>TRBV7-9|.|.|TRBJ2-7
TGTGCCAGCAGTCCAGGGTACGAGCAGCACTTC
CASSPGYEQHF
>TRBV20-1|TRBD2|few|TRBJ2-7
TGCAGTGCTAGAGGTCCCTCCGGGACTAGCGAACACGAGCAGTACTTC
CSARGPSGTSEHEQYF
>TRBV29-1|.|few|TRBJ2-7
TGCAGCGTTGAACTACCGGGGGCTCGATACGAGCAGTACTTC
CSVELPGARYEQYF
>TRBV4-2|.|many|TRBJ2-7
TGTGCCAGCAGCCAAGATTGGACCGGGACGGACTACGAGCAGTACTTC
CASSQDWTGTDYEQYF
>TRBV12-3/TRBV12-4|.|few|TRBJ2-7
TGTGCCAGCATCGGTACTAGCAACCCCTACGAGCAGTACTTC
CASIGTSNPYEQYF
>TRBV24-1|.|few|TRBJ1-4
TGTGCCACCAGTGATTTGTCGGGGGAGAAAGGGCTGTTTTTT
CATSDLSGEKGLFF
>TRBV29-1|.|.|TRBJ1-2
TGCAGCGTTGATGTTTCACAGAGCTATGGCTACACCTTC
CSVDVSQSYGYTF
>TRBV19|.|.|TRBJ2-5
TGTGCCAGTAGTCGAACGGGTAGGGGAGAGACCCAGTACTTC
CASSRTGRGETQYF
>TRBV29-1|.|many|TRBJ2-7
TGCAGCGTTGAAGTTCAGGGGTTCGAGCAGTACTTC
CSVEVQGFEQYF
>TRBV11-2|.|few|TRBJ1-4
TGTGCCAGCAGCTACGATTTGGACAGAGGGGAAAAACTGTTTTTT
CASSYDLDRGEKLFF
>TRBV6-2/TRBV6-3|.|.|TRBJ2-1
TGTGCCAGCAGTTACAGAGGGACGAAGTACAATGAGCAGTTCTTC
CASSYRGTKYNEQFF
>TRBV5-1|.|few|TRBJ1-6
TGCGCCAGCAGCGGAGGGGACAATGCGAATTCACCCCTCCACTTT
CASSGGDNANSPLHF
>TRBV12-3/TRBV12-4|.|.|TRBJ2-1
TGTGCCAGCAGTTTAGCGGGCACCTCGATCTCCTACAATGAGCAGTTCTTC
CASSLAGTSISYNEQFF
>TRBV10-3|.|few|TRBJ2-2
TGTGCCATCAGTGACGGACAGAAAAACACCGGGGAGCTGTTTTTT
CAISDGQKNTGELFF
>TRBV12-3/TRBV12-4|.|few|TRBJ2-7
TGTGCCAGCAGTTTATTAGGACGCCCCGAGGGCTACGAGCAGTACTTC
CASSLLGRPEGYEQYF
>TRBV9|.|few|TRBJ1-5
TGTGCCAGCAGCGTAGGGTCCTATAGCAATCAGCCCCAGCATTTT
CASSVGSYSNQPQHF
>TRBV14|TRBD1|.|TRBJ1-3
TGTGCCAGCAGCGGGACAGGGCGAGGAAACACCATATATTTT
CASSGTGRGNTIYF
>TRBV2|.|few|TRBJ2-5
TGTGCCGGCAGTGAAGTTCGTGCCCTGGGGGAGACCCAGTACTTC
CAGSEVRALGETQYF
>TRBV3-1|.|.|TRBJ1-1
TGTGCCAGCTCGGAGAGGAACACTGAAGCTTTCTTT
CASSERNTEAFF
>TRBV12-3/TRBV12-4|TRBD1|few|TRBJ1-4
TGTGCCAGCAGTTTACAGCAGGGGGCGCGTGAAAAACTGTTTTTT
CASSLQQGAREKLFF
>TRBV20-1|TRBD2|.|TRBJ2-7
TGCAGTGCTAGAGATCTCACTAGCGAGACCTACGAGCAGTACTTC
CSARDLTSETYEQYF
>TRBV28|.|.|TRBJ2-7
TGTGCCAGCACCCTACGTGGCGGGCCAGCCTACGAGCAATACTTC
CASTLRGGPAYEQYF
>TRBV5-1|TRBD1|few|TRBJ2-7
TGCGCCAGCAGCCGGACAGGGGGCGCGGGTCCCTACGAGCAGTACTTC
CASSRTGGAGPYEQYF
>TRBV14|.|.|TRBJ2-1
TGTGCCAGCAGCCAACTTGAGTATGAGCAGTTCTTC
CASSQLEYEQFF
>TRBV6-2/TRBV6-3|TRBD2|.|TRBJ2-5
TGCGCCAGCAGTTACGGACTAGCGCTGCAAGAGACCCAGTACTTC
CASSYGLALQETQYF
>TRBV6-1|.|.|TRBJ2-2
TGTGCCAGCAGTAGGGGCCTTAGGGGCTCGAACACCGGGGAGCTGTTTTTT
CASSRGLRGSNTGELFF
>TRBV28|.|.|TRBJ2-5
TGTGCCAGCAGTTTAATTGGGCGGTCGGCCTGGGAGCAAGAGACCCAGTACTTC
CASSLIGRSAWEQETQYF
>TRBV6-2/TRBV6-3|TRBD2|.|TRBJ2-1
TGTGCCAGCAGTTACTTCCGACTAGCGGGGGGGCCGAGTGAGCAGTTCTTC
CASSYFRLAGGPSEQFF
>TRBV21-1|.|few|TRBJ2-2
TGTGCCAGCAGCACCAGTCCGAACACCGGGGAGCTGTTTTTT
CASSTSPNTGELFF
>TRBV29-1|.|.|TRBJ2-7
TGCAGCGTTGTGTGGGGGTCCGCCTACGAGCAGTACTTC
CSVVWGSAYEQYF
>TRBV28|.|.|TRBJ1-2
TGTGCCAGCAACCAGGGAGGCTATGGCTACACCTTC
CASNQGGYGYTF
>TRBV7-8|.|.|TRBJ2-3
TGTGCCAGCAGCTTCGGGGGAGTGGGCACAGATACGCAGTATTTT
CASSFGGVGTDTQYF
>TRBV13|.|few|TRBJ2-3
TGTGCCAGCAGCTTTGTGGGGAACACAGATACGCAGTATTTT
CASSFVGNTDTQYF